Described below is a single T cell receptor (beta chain) sequence and its context. The data stem from a study of CD8 T cells in ankylosing spondylitis. In germline, CDR1 is MNHEY, CDR2 SMNVEV (reference sequence). This CDR3 spans 13 amino acids. V lost 3 bases, J lost 7 bases, and 11 bases lay in between. MiXCR was run by TCRdb on the 5' RACE reads, yielding one entry per CDR3 protein. Counted here are around 150,000 distinct CDR3 sequences, roughly a third occurring once; the ten biggest clones make up about 6.3%. Sequenced material: synovial fluid, either unsorted or a sorted T cell fraction (not recorded which). V gene TRBV27 combines with J gene TRBJ2-3; D is uncertain. The clonotype originates from a male donor with ankylosing spondylitis. The CDR3 DNA sequence: TGTGCCAGCAGTTTGGAGTTCCTTCATACGCAGTATTTT. Protein product: CASSLEFLHTQYF.